Each of the 2 T cell receptor beta chains below was sequenced from the same sample in a study of T cells in Graves' hyperthyroidism and ophthalmopathy. Researchers took RNA transcripts and amplified the TCR beta CDR3 regions from them. The TCR CDR3 first-round RT-PCR relied on the HTBI primer set. TCRdb passed the multiplex PCR reads through MiXCR, listing each CDR3 protein once. The data contain some 690,000 distinct CDR3 sequences, approximately 15% of them singletons. The sequencing sample was made of blood. These TCRs come from a man aged 50 to 60 with Graves' hyperthyroidism.

In the case of this clonotype: One end of the junction is discordant with germline, which a read error may explain. The V and J genes are TRBV5-1 and TRBJ1-1, with a possible D match to TRBD1 (5 bases). The CDR3 consists of 14 residues. Germline V gene data show CDR1 as SGHRS and CDR2 as YFSETQ. The CDR3 loop is CASGLGDRNTEAFF. The DNA for the CDR3 is TGCGCCAGCGGCTTGGGTGACAGGAACACTGAAGCTTTCTTT.

This clonotype was seen ten or more times. CDR3 sequence: CSVAGTSGFSYEQYF. The CDR3 DNA sequence: TGCAGCGTTGCCGGGACTAGCGGGTTCTCCTACGAGCAGTACTTC. The genes are TRBV29-1 and TRBJ2-7, with 12 bases identical to TRBD2. The V and J ends lost 4 bases and 0 bases, in that order; junction bases with no gene match: 4. Germline lookup yields CDR1 SQVTM and CDR2 ANQGSEA. The CDR3 is 15 residues long.